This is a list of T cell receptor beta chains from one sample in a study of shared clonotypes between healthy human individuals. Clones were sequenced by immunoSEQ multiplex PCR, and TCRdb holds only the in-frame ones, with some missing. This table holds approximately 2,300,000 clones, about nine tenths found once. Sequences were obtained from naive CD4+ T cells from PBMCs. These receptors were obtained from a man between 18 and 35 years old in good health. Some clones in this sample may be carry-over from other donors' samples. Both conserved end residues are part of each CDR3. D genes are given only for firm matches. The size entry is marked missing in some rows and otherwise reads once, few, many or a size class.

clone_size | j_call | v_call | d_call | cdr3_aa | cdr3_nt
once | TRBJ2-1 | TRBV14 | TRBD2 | CASSQVGTRRNEQFF | TGTGCCAGCAGCCAAGTAGGGACTAGACGCAATGAGCAGTTCTTC
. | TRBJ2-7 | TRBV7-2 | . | CASSLTTGAQSYEQYF | TGTGCCAGCAGCTTAACTACGGGAGCTCAATCCTACGAGCAGTACTTC
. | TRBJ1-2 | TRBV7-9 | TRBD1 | CASSHPRDRRANYGYTF | TGTGCCAGCAGCCATCCCCGGGACAGAAGAGCTAACTATGGCTACACCTTC
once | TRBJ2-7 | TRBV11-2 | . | CASSFPGGPYEQYF | TGTGCCAGCAGCTTTCCTGGCGGACCCTACGAGCAGTACTTC
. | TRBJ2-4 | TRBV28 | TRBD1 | CASSFQGQGNIQYF | TGTGCCAGCAGTTTTCAGGGACAGGGGAACATTCAGTACTTC
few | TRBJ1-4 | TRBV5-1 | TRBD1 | CASSLGQGTNEKLFF | TGCGCCAGCAGCTTGGGACAGGGAACTAATGAAAAACTGTTTTTT
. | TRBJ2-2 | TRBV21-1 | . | CASSDRLNTGELFF | TGTGCCAGCAGCGACAGGTTGAACACCGGGGAGCTGTTTTTT
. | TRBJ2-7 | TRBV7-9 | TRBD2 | CASSLIASGNEQYF | TGTGCCAGCAGCTTAATCGCTAGCGGGAATGAGCAGTACTTC
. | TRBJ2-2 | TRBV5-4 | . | CASSDPPGAGGTGELFF | TGTGCCAGCAGCGACCCCCCGGGAGCAGGGGGCACCGGGGAGCTGTTTTTT
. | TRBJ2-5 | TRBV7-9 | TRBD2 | CASSGRLAGRQYF | TGTGCCAGCAGCGGCAGACTAGCGGGACGCCAGTACTTC
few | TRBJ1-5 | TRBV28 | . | CASSLLGDQPQHF | TGTGCCAGCAGTTTATTAGGGGATCAGCCCCAGCATTTT
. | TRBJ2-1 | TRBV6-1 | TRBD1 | CASRRQGSNEQFF | TGTGCCAGCAGGAGACAGGGTTCAAATGAGCAGTTCTTC
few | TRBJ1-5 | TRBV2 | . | CASRGGAGQPQHF | TGTGCCAGCAGGGGAGGGGCGGGTCAGCCCCAGCATTTT
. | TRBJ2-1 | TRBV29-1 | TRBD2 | CSVVKLAGAYNEQFF | TGCAGCGTCGTTAAACTAGCGGGAGCCTACAATGAGCAGTTCTTC
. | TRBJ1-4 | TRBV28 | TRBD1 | CASHRQGTNEKLFF | TGTGCCAGCCACAGACAGGGAACTAATGAAAAACTGTTTTTT
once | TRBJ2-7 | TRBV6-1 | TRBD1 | CASSRQGSYEQYF | TGTGCCAGCAGCCGACAGGGCTCCTACGAGCAGTACTTC
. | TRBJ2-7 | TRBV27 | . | CASRPTAGYEQYF | TGTGCCAGCAGGCCGACCGCTGGCTACGAGCAGTACTTC
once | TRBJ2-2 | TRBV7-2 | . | CASSFNTGNTGELFF | TGTGCCAGCAGTTTCAATACAGGGAACACCGGGGAGCTGTTTTTT
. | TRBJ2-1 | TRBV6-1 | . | CASSERGYGNEQFF | TGTGCCAGCAGTGAAAGGGGCTACGGGAATGAGCAGTTCTTC
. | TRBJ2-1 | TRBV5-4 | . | CASSSPQAVSYNEQFF | TGTGCCAGCAGCTCCCCCCAAGCGGTCTCCTACAATGAGCAGTTCTTC
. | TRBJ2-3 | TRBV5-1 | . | CASSLGGAITDTQYF | TGCGCCAGCAGCCTGGGGGGCGCCATCACAGATACGCAGTATTTT
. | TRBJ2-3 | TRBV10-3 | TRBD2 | CAISTSGGNTDTQYF | TGTGCCATCAGCACTAGCGGGGGCAACACAGATACGCAGTATTTT
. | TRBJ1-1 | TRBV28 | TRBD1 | CASSSQGAEAFF | TGTGCCAGCAGTTCACAGGGGGCTGAAGCTTTCTTT
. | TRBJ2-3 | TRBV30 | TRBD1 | CAWSAGQGIDTQYF | TGTGCCTGGAGTGCGGGACAGGGGATAGATACGCAGTATTTT
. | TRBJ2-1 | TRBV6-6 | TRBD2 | CASSGSQNEQFF | TGTGCCAGTAGCGGGAGTCAGAATGAGCAGTTCTTC
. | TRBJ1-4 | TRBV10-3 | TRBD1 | CATSRQGEENEKLFF | TGTGCCACATCAAGACAGGGGGAAGAGAATGAAAAACTGTTTTTT
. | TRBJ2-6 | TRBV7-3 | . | CASSPTRSYGANVLTF | TGTGCCAGCAGCCCCACCCGGAGTTACGGGGCCAACGTCCTGACTTTC
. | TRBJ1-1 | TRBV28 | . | CASSLTGFSEAFF | TGTGCCAGCAGTTTAACAGGGTTTTCTGAAGCTTTCTTT
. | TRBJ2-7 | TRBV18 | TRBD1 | CASSDRDRPYEQYF | TGTGCCAGCTCAGACCGGGACAGACCCTACGAGCAGTACTTC
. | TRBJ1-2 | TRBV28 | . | CASSHRRKANYGYTF | TGTGCCAGCAGTCATCGACGGAAAGCTAACTATGGCTACACCTTC
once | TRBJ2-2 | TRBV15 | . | CATSIGGTGELFF | TGTGCCACCAGCATAGGGGGGACCGGGGAGCTGTTTTTT
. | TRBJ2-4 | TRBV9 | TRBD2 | CASSVERGARYIQYF | TGTGCCAGCAGCGTAGAGCGGGGGGCGCGGTACATTCAGTACTTC
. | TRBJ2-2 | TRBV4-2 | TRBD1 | CASSPVFYLPGQGPTGELFF | TGTGCCAGCAGCCCGGTCTTTTACCTTCCGGGACAGGGGCCCACCGGGGAGCTGTTTTTT
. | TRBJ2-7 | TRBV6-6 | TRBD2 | CASSYSGSGTYEQYF | TGTGCCAGCAGTTACTCAGGTAGCGGGACCTACGAGCAGTACTTC
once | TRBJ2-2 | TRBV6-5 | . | CASSRRPGSRELFF | TGTGCCAGCAGCCGCCGACCGGGTTCTAGGGAGCTGTTTTTT
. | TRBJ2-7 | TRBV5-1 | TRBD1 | CASRSRTGGPYEQYF | TGCGCCAGTAGGTCTCGGACAGGGGGTCCCTACGAGCAGTACTTC
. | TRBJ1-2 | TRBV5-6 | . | CASYRETGSGYTF | TGTGCCAGCTATCGGGAGACGGGTTCTGGCTACACCTTC
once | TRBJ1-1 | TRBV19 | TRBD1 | CASSTGGVTEAFF | TGTGCCAGTAGTACAGGGGGAGTCACTGAAGCTTTCTTT
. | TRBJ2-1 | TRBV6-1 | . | CASSEDWAGAGDEQFF | TGTGCCAGCAGTGAAGATTGGGCTGGGGCGGGCGATGAGCAGTTCTTC
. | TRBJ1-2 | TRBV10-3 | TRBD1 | CAISESYRGYGYTF | TGTGCCATCAGTGAGTCGTACAGGGGTTATGGCTACACCTTC
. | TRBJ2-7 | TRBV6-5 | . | CASSYRDGRWYEQYF | TGTGCCAGCAGTTACCGAGACGGGCGCTGGTACGAGCAGTACTTC
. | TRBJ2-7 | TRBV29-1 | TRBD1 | CSVEPRDRSYEQYF | TGCAGCGTTGAGCCACGGGACAGATCCTACGAGCAGTACTTC
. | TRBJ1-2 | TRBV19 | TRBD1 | CASRKQGYYGYTF | TGTGCCAGTAGGAAACAGGGGTACTATGGCTACACCTTC
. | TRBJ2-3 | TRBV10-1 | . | CASSDGQRGTDTQYF | TGCGCCAGCAGTGACGGGCAGCGTGGAACAGATACGCAGTATTTT
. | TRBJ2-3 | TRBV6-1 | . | CASTGQAWADTQYF | TGTGCCAGCACGGGGCAGGCCTGGGCAGATACGCAGTATTTT
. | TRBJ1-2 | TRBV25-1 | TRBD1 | CASRGQVFGSGYTF | TGTGCCAGCAGAGGACAGGTGTTCGGGAGCGGCTACACCTTC
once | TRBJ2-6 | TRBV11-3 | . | CASSPSGLRGANVLTF | TGTGCCAGCAGCCCGTCGGGACTTCGAGGGGCCAACGTCCTGACTTTC
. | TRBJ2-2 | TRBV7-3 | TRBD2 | CASSGASGTVTGELFF | TGTGCCAGCAGCGGAGCTAGCGGGACGGTCACCGGGGAGCTGTTTTTT
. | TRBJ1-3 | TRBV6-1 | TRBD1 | CASSDGTVPGNTIYF | TGTGCCAGCAGTGACGGGACAGTTCCTGGAAACACCATATATTTT
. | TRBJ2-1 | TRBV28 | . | CASSLTGLLPNEQFF | TGTGCCAGCAGTTTAACCGGACTACTCCCCAATGAGCAGTTCTTC
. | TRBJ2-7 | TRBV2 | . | CASKILAYEQYF | TGTGCCAGCAAGATACTAGCTTACGAGCAGTACTTC
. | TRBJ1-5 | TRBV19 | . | CASSIPRARGSNQPQHF | TGTGCCAGTAGTATTCCCCGGGCGCGGGGGAGCAATCAGCCCCAGCATTTT